The entry that follows covers one TCR beta chain sequence. Antigen specificity is unknown. Relapse after autologous stem cell transplantation occurred in every patient, and brentuximab vedotin exposure varied. Patients' outcomes at their best amounted to complete response, partial response or progressive disease. The source of the sample is a study of PD-1 blockade in classical Hodgkin lymphoma. Study-wide background: Treatment was intravenous nivolumab, 3 mg/kg every 2 weeks, until progression. Findings of the study overall: It was reported that newly diagnosed patients had less baseline TCR diversity than healthy donors.

The table came from immunoSEQ multiplex PCR; TCRdb's copy has only in-frame clones and leaves some out. Among around 24,000 clones listed, 67% were seen once. The V end lost 5 bases, the J end lost 2 bases, and 16 bases lay between the germline ends. CDR3 length equals 15 residues. CDR1 and CDR2 from the germline V gene are MDHEN and SYDVKM. The chain employs TRBV28 and TRBJ2-7; TRBD2 might be the D (6 bases). The material sequenced was peripheral blood mononuclear cells (PBMCs), taken before the second cycle of nivolumab. This clonotype originated in a human donor with classical Hodgkin lymphoma. CDR3 amino acids: CASSLRGRTTYEQYF. Here the CDR3 DNA reads TGTGCCAGCAGTCTGCGGGGACGAACAACCTACGAGCAGTACTTC.